This record concerns one T cell receptor (beta chain) sequence. The antigen remains undetermined. Documented treatment: oral pan-JAK inhibitor, 5-10 mg twice daily. Alopecia areata patients provided lesional scalp punch biopsies and peripheral blood, both collected for the study. This entry comes from a study of CD8+ T cells in alopecia areata. Across the study: Tofacitinib continued for 6 to 18 months and was then withheld for 6 months.

Germline CDR1 and CDR2: SGHRS and YFSETQ. V shed 1 base and J shed 3 bases, with 10 bases lying between them. The CDR3 contains 14 residues. Whole-study findings and limits: More clonal than normal scalp was lesional scalp, particularly alopecia totalis/universalis.

Sequencing relied on a cDNA template that was reverse transcribed from extracted RNA. Clones were read by immunoSEQ multiplex PCR, and TCRdb kept only the in-frame ones, dropping some. The sample consists of more than 200,000 clones, 40% to 45% of them appearing once. This rearrangement joins TRBV5-1 to TRBJ1-1; D not certain. The clonotype was recovered from a human donor with alopecia areata. The sequencing used CD4+ T cells sorted from blood, collected at approximately week 36, from a patient treated with tofacitinib. The CDR3 loop is CASSLWGGDTEAFF. CDR3 sequence (DNA): TGCGCCAGCAGCTTGTGGGGAGGAGACACTGAAGCTTTCTTT. Full variable domain (outside the CDR3, taken from reference TRBV5-1 and TRBJ1-1): KAGVTQTPRYLIKTRGQQVTLSCSPISGHRSVSWYQQTPGQGLQFLFEYFSETQRNKGNFPGRFSGRQFSNSRSEMNVSTLELGDSALYLCASSLWGGDTEAFFGQGTRLTVV.